The next 13 T cell receptor beta chains were all read from a single sample in a study of T cell changes during pregnancy in multiple sclerosis. Measured with immunoSEQ multiplex PCR; TCRdb has only the in-frame clones, and not every one. The repertoire includes some 89,000 clones, approximately 94% of them detected once, and 2.5% sits in the top ten. The sequenced sample was peripheral blood, obtained in the third trimester of pregnancy. These receptor sequences come from a female donor with multiple sclerosis, enrolled in a pregnancy study.

J is TRBJ1-6 and V is TRBV7-3; 9 positions agree with TRBD1. CDR3 length: 15 residues. Germline V gene data show CDR1 as SGHTA and CDR2 as FQGTGA. Trimming cost V 4 bases and J 8 bases; bases outside gene matches: 6. This chain's CDR3 is CASSSGQGIDSPLHF. The CDR3, as DNA: TGTGCCAGCAGCTCGGGACAGGGAATAGATTCACCCCTCCACTTT.

The V call is TRBV11-2, the J call TRBJ1-2, with D possibly being TRBD1 (6 bases). Looked up from germline, CDR1 is SGHAT and CDR2 is FQNNGV. CDR3 length: 13 residues. V lost 5 bases and J lost 7, with 14 bases in between. The CDR3 here is CASSITGIGGYTF. The CDR3 bases are TGTGCCAGCAGCATCACAGGGATCGGTGGCTACACCTTC.

The sample holds one count of this clone. V is TRBV2 and J is TRBJ1-2, with 7 bases that match TRBD1. The V and J ends lost 0 bases and 4 bases, in that order; junction bases with no gene match: 8. The germline gives CDR1 SNHLY, CDR2 FYNNEI. The CDR3 consists of 16 residues. The DNA for the CDR3 is TGTGCCAGCAGTGAAGCGTTGGTTGGGGACAGCTATGGCTACACCTTC. It yields the protein CASSEALVGDSYGYTF.

The chain links TRBV11-2 to TRBJ1-5; the match to TRBD1 covers 7 bases. Germline V lookup: CDR1 SGHAT, CDR2 FQNNGV. There are 15 residues in the CDR3. With 1 base clipped from V and 11 bases from J, the junction kept 11 bases outside the gene matches. The CDR3 nucleotides are TGTGCCAGCAGCTTAGGGGACAGCCCGATTCCGGCCCAGCATTTT. It translates to CASSLGDSPIPAQHF.

The chain joins TRBV7-9 to TRBJ1-2; D unresolved. V shed 2 bases and J shed 0 bases, with 7 bases lying between them. The CDR3 extends over 14 amino acids. CDR1 is SEHNR, CDR2 FQNEAQ, per germline (reference sequence). Written as DNA, the CDR3 is TGTGCCAGCAGCTTAATGCGGTCTAACTATGGCTACACCTTC. Residues: CASSLMRSNYGYTF.

The chain recombines TRBV5-6 with TRBJ2-5, with D tentatively TRBD1 (6 bases). Germline V CDR1 and CDR2: SGHDT, YYEEEE. The V end was cut by 0 bases, the J end by 9 bases, with 12 bases between. The CDR3 loop spans 13 amino acids. The CDR3 DNA is TGTGCCAGCAGCTTGGGGCTGGGGGCGCCCCAGTACTTC. Amino acids: CASSLGLGAPQYF.

Here the CDR3 reads CASRGIGGEGYTF. The CDR3 DNA sequence: TGTGCCAGCAGGGGGATCGGGGGGGAAGGCTACACCTTC. This chain connects TRBV9 to TRBJ1-2; a possible D gene is TRBD1 (5 bases). The V end lost 5 bases, the J end lost 8 bases, and 16 bases lay between the germline ends. The CDR3 has 13 residues. Germline V gene data show CDR1 as SGDLS and CDR2 as YYNGEE.

The chain's CDR3 is CASSGITSGSSYEQYF. The CDR3 region has the DNA TGTGCCAGCAGCGGAATAACTAGCGGGTCATCCTACGAGCAGTACTTC. The chain carries TRBV13 and TRBJ2-7; 9 bases map to TRBD2. Germline-derived CDR1 and CDR2 are PRHDT and FYEKMQ (reference sequence). Trimming at V came to 5 bases and at J to 1 base, leaving 9 bases not matched to a gene. This CDR3 has 16 amino acids.

This chain connects TRBV2 to TRBJ1-1; tentative D call: TRBD1 (6 bases). The CDR3 length is 15 residues. Germline loops: CDR1 SNHLY, CDR2 FYNNEI. The V end was cut by 6 bases, the J end by 0 bases, with 14 bases between. CDR3 sequence (DNA): TGTGCCAGCAGGGATCCCAGGGGCGTGAACACTGAAGCTTTCTTT. It is translated as CASRDPRGVNTEAFF.

The CDR3 loop reads CASSSGLAGGRSSTDTQYF. For the CDR3, the DNA is TGCGCCAGCAGCTCGGGACTAGCGGGGGGGCGTTCAAGCACAGATACGCAGTATTTT. The rearrangement joins TRBV5-1 to TRBJ2-3; 16 bases are shared with TRBD2. CDR1 SGHRS and CDR2 YFSETQ come from the germline V gene. The ends lost 3 bases at V and 0 bases at J; junction bases unmatched: 7. The length of the CDR3 is 19 residues.

The chain couples TRBV27 to TRBJ1-4; possibly TRBD1 for D (5 bases). This CDR3 spans 13 amino acids. Deletions cut 4 bases from V and 8 bases from J, with 11 bases between. Germline-derived CDR1 and CDR2 are MNHEY and SMNVEV (reference sequence). The CDR3 region has the DNA TGTGCCAGCAGTTCTGACAGTAGGGAAAAACTGTTTTTT. Its protein product is CASSSDSREKLFF.

The count of this clone is one. The chain recombines TRBV7-3 with TRBJ2-5; possibly TRBD2 for D (6 bases). There are 13 residues in the CDR3. Trimming stripped 5 bases from V and 4 bases from J, with 11 bases between. The germline gives CDR1 SGHTA, CDR2 FQGTGA. In nucleotides, the CDR3 is TGTGCCAGCAGCCGCCGGCGGGGAGAGACCCAGTACTTC. This gives the protein CASSRRRGETQYF.

Here the CDR3 reads CASRKGASTDTQYF. The CDR3 DNA is TGTGCCAGCAGAAAGGGGGCTAGCACAGATACGCAGTATTTT. The rearrangement links TRBV27 to TRBJ2-3; 7 bases map to TRBD1. The J segment lost 0 bases and the V segment lost 6 bases, leaving 3 bases of the junction unmatched. Germline V gene data show CDR1 as MNHEY and CDR2 as SMNVEV (reference sequence). The CDR3 runs 14 residues.